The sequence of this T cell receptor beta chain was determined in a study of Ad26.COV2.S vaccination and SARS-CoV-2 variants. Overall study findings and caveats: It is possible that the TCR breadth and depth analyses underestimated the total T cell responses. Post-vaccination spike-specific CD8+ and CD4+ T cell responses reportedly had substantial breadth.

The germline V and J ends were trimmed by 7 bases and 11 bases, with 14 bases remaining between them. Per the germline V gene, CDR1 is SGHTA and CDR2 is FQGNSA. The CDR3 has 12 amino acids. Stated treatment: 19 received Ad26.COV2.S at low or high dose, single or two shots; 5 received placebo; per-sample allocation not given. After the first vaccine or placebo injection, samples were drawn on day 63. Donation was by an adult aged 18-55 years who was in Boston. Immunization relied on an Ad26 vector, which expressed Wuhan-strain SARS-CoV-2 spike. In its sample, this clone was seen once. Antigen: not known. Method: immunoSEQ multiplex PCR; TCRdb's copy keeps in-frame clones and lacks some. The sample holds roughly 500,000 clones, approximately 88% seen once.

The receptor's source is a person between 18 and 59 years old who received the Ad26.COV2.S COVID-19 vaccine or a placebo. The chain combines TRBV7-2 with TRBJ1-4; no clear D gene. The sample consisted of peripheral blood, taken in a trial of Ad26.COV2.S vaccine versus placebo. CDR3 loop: CASTSWNGKLFF. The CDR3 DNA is TGTGCCAGCACCTCATGGAATGGGAAACTGTTTTTT.